The 2 T cell receptor beta chains presented below share a single source sample, sequenced in a study of blood T cells in healthy people across ages (dated by TCRdb to about 2015). The receptor library was made with 5' RACE. Reads for this sample came from an Illumina HiSeq 2500. A second roughly 7 to 12 cycle PCR used a sample-barcoded 5' primer and a J-beta primer mix. The public reads were quality trimmed at Q25 with fastp and then assembled into clones with MiXCR by TCRdb, keeping productive beta chains. Duplicate CDR3 protein sequences are folded into a single record with the most common DNA and genes. A total of approximately 810,000 distinct CDR3 sequences appear in this sample, about 36% of them only once. In total, the top ten clones hold 10% to 15% of the sample. The sequenced sample consisted of blood. These TCRs come from a man in his late teens or twenties in good health.

The gene calls are TRBV9 and TRBJ2-5; TRBD2 matches 8 bases. The better agreement between TRBJ2-7 and the DNA end casts doubt on the J call. This CDR3 comprises 16 residues. Germline-derived CDR1 and CDR2 are SGDLS and YYNGEE. The CDR3 DNA reads as TGTGCCAGCAGCCCCCGAAGCGGGAGATCCTCCTACGAGCAGTACTTC. Translated: CASSPRSGRSSYEQYF.

J is TRBJ2-4 and V is TRBV19, with D maybe TRBD2 (6 bases). Gene TRBJ2-7 matches the end of the DNA better, so the J call may be wrong. Germline V gene data show CDR1 as LNHDA and CDR2 as SQIVND (reference sequence). The CDR3 runs to 13 residues. For the CDR3, the DNA is TGTGCCAGTAGTATTAGCCCCGGGAGCGAGCAGTACTTC. Translation: CASSISPGSEQYF.